This passage covers 30 T cell receptor beta chains from one sample sequenced in a study of regulatory T cells in long-lasting Graves disease. To make TCR beta libraries, researchers used iRepertoire HTBI primers and Arm-PCR of CDR3 regions. TCRdb analysed the multiplex PCR reads with MiXCR anew, one entry per CDR3 protein. The sample yields some 280,000 distinct CDR3 sequences, approximately 20% seen once. Indicated time point: persistent/refractory GD, antithyroid drugs over 5 years with positive TRAb. The TCR library used RNA extracted from PBMCs. This specimen consisted of peripheral blood mononuclear cells (PBMCs), obtained when the disease was refractory, from a patient treated with antithyroid drugs. These receptors originate from a female donor with Graves disease.

This clonotype was seen at least ten times. The chain recombines TRBV6-1 with TRBJ1-5; no reliable D call. The CDR3 runs to 14 residues. V lost 6 bases, J lost 5 bases, and 14 bases lay in between. Germline V lookup: CDR1 MNHNS, CDR2 SASEGT. CDR3 bases: TGTGCCAGCAGACCATCAGGAGGAGATCAGCCCCAGCATTTT. Translated: CASRPSGGDQPQHF.

This clonotype appeared many times. The chain employs TRBV5-5 and TRBJ2-7; unclear D gene. The CDR3 runs to 15 residues. Trimming removed 1 base from V and 3 bases from J, with 14 bases in between. Germline V lookup: CDR1 SGHKS, CDR2 YYEKEE (reference sequence). CDR3 nucleotides: TGTGCCAGCAGCTTGTCTCCATCTGGAAACTACGAGCAGTACTTC. Translated: CASSLSPSGNYEQYF.

In this sample, this clonotype turned up a few times. The rearrangement links TRBV24-1 to TRBJ1-2; tentatively, D is TRBD1 (5 bases). Germline V gene sequence: CDR1 KGHDR, CDR2 SFDVKD. CDR3 size: 13 residues. The ends were cut back, 10 bases at V and 4 bases at J, with 15 bases in the middle. CDR3 region: CATNEGAGYGYTF. The CDR3 DNA reads TGTGCCACTAATGAAGGGGCTGGCTATGGCTACACCTTC.

Regarding this clonotype: A much larger clonotype is one base distant, so this may be a read error. The gene calls are TRBV19 and TRBJ1-2; 7 bases fit TRBD1. The CDR3 extends over 12 amino acids. Germline values: CDR1 LNHDA, CDR2 SQIVND (reference sequence). The CDR3 loop is CASWDRRYGCTF. The CDR3 DNA is TGTGCCAGTTGGGACAGACGCTATGGCTGCACCTTC.

This clonotype was observed a handful of times. The chain employs TRBV19 and TRBJ1-5; no clear D. The germline V gene has CDR1 LNHDA and CDR2 SQIVND (reference sequence). Trimming cost V 5 bases and J 6 bases, with 8 bases left between them. CDR3 length: 12 residues. CDR3 sequence reads: CASSAFLQPQHF. In DNA, the CDR3 is TGTGCCAGTAGTGCCTTCCTTCAGCCCCAGCATTTT.

This clonotype was detected ten times or more. V gene TRBV20-1 combines with J gene TRBJ2-7; possibly TRBD2 for D (5 bases). Germline CDR1 DFQATT, CDR2 SNEGSKA (reference sequence). V lost 6 bases, J lost 2 bases, and 20 bases lay in between. The CDR3 sequence is 15 residues long. Here the CDR3 DNA reads TGCAGTGCGCGGATGGCGGCTAGCCTTGCCTACGAGCAGTACTTC. Protein: CSARMAASLAYEQYF.

The rearrangement uses TRBV29-1 and TRBJ2-2; D remains ambiguous. The CDR3 is 12 amino acids. The germline V gene has CDR1 SQVTM and CDR2 ANQGSEA. With 2 bases removed from V and 3 bases from J, the gap between germline ends came to 4 bases. CDR3 loop: CSVESDTGELFF. In DNA form, the CDR3 reads TGCAGCGTTGAATCGGACACCGGGGAGCTGTTTTTT.

The sample holds many counts of this clonotype. V gene TRBV28 combines with J gene TRBJ1-2; 7 nucleotides match TRBD1. The CDR3 contains 15 residues. Germline values: CDR1 MDHEN, CDR2 SYDVKM. V was pared by 6 bases and J by 0 bases, with 7 bases of the junction left unmatched. The CDR3 sequence is CASREGAGTNYGYTF. The CDR3 coding sequence is TGTGCCAGCAGGGAGGGGGCAGGGACTAACTATGGCTACACCTTC.

This clonotype was picked up a small number of times. The chain is built from TRBV7-6 and TRBJ2-2; 11 nucleotides line up with TRBD2. Germline trimming cut 7 bases from V and 2 bases from J; bases unmatched to any gene: 3. Per germline, CDR1 SGHVS and CDR2 FNYEAQ. The CDR3 extends over 15 amino acids. Here the CDR3 reads CASTLAGGNTGELFF. As DNA, the CDR3 is TGTGCCAGCACCCTAGCGGGAGGAAACACCGGGGAGCTGTTTTTT.

This clonotype occurred once. The chain links TRBV29-1 to TRBJ2-1; D uncertain. This CDR3 has 12 amino acids. CDR1 and CDR2 (germline): SQVTM, ANQGSEA. V was cut by 5 bases and J by 9 bases, with 14 bases left in between. The CDR3 coding sequence is TGCAGCGTTTATGACACCGGCAGTGAGCAGTTCTTC. It specifies CSVYDTGSEQFF.

V usage is TRBV5-4 and J usage is TRBJ2-5, with no clear D. Germline V lookup: CDR1 SGHNT, CDR2 YYREEE (reference sequence). The CDR3 sequence is 14 residues long. Between the trimmed V and J ends, which lost 2 bases and 0 bases, there was a span of 8 bases. CDR3 protein: CASSFAGNQETQYF. CDR3 nucleotides: TGTGCCAGCAGCTTTGCAGGCAACCAAGAGACCCAGTACTTC.

This clonotype was seen a handful of times. The chain recombines TRBV12-3 or TRBV12-4 with TRBJ2-7; 16 bases fit TRBD2. With 5 bases clipped from V and 4 bases from J, the junction kept 8 bases outside the gene matches. The CDR3 is 17 residues long. CDR3: CASSPGTSGGEGYEQYF. For the CDR3, the DNA is TGTGCCAGCAGTCCCGGGACTAGCGGGGGGGAAGGTTACGAGCAGTACTTC.

With regard to this clonotype: A much larger clone lies a single base off, so this may be a read error. V and J are TRBV30 and TRBJ2-7; 7 nucleotides line up with TRBD1. CDR1 GTSNPN and CDR2 SVGIG come from the germline V gene (reference sequence). The CDR3 runs to 14 residues. The CDR3 nucleotides read TGTGCCTGGAGTGTCGGACAGGCCTGGGACGAGCAGCACTTC. This codes for CAWSVGQAWDEQHF.

The table lists this clonotype with many counts. The chain uses TRBV9 and TRBJ2-5; unclear D gene. This CDR3 contains 15 residues. Germline values: CDR1 SGDLS, CDR2 YYNGEE. Trimming removed 1 base at V and 5 bases at J, with 15 bases between. CDR3 amino acids: CASSVSGSWWETQYF. Here the CDR3 DNA reads TGTGCCAGCAGCGTAAGTGGCTCTTGGTGGGAGACCCAGTACTTC.

Comment on this clonotype: The junction and the germline gene differ at one end; a read error may be behind it. The chain joins TRBV18 to TRBJ2-1; 10 bases match TRBD2. CDR1 is KGHSH and CDR2 is LQKENI in the germline V gene. CDR3 length: 14 amino acids. Here the CDR3 reads CTSSRTSGNNEQFF. Here the CDR3 DNA reads TGTACCAGCTCAAGGACTAGCGGAAACAATGAGCAGTTCTTC.

This clonotype was seen a few times. The chain links TRBV6-2 or TRBV6-3 to TRBJ2-5; 8 bases match TRBD1. Unmatched junction bases numbered 5, after V lost 5 bases and J lost 0 bases. The CDR3 is 15 amino acids. Germline-derived CDR1 and CDR2 are MNHEY and SVGEGT. CDR3 sequence reads: CASSRQGINQETQYF. In DNA form, the CDR3 reads TGTGCCAGCAGTCGACAGGGGATTAACCAAGAGACCCAGTACTTC.

The chain uses TRBV25-1 and TRBJ1-1; possible D gene TRBD1, 5 bases. The CDR3 length is 16 residues. V lost 8 bases, J lost 3 bases, and 22 bases lay in between. Germline V lookup: CDR1 MGHDK, CDR2 SYGVNS. CDR3 amino acids: CASSLGTSFGDTEAFF. The DNA of the CDR3 is TGTGCCAGCTCCCTCGGGACCTCGTTTGGGGACACTGAAGCTTTCTTT.

This clonotype was recorded at least ten times. The rearrangement links TRBV3-1 to TRBJ1-1; tentative D call: TRBD1 (5 bases). In germline, CDR1 is LGHDT, CDR2 YNNKEL (reference sequence). Trimming removed 2 bases from V and 1 base from J, with 14 bases in between. This CDR3 region has 16 residues. The CDR3 nucleotides are TGTGCCAGCAGCCAACCCCCAGGGAAAACGAACACTGAAGCTTTCTTT. As protein: CASSQPPGKTNTEAFF.

This clonotype was recorded many times. The chain has TRBV7-8 and TRBJ1-5; the D is unclear. There are 13 residues in the CDR3. The V and J ends lost 1 base and 6 bases respectively, with 7 bases between them. Germline CDR1 SGHVS, CDR2 FQNEAQ. The CDR3 nucleotides are TGTGCCAGCAGCTTAGAAGTCGGTCAGCCCCAGCATTTT. This sequence encodes CASSLEVGQPQHF.

This clonotype has a count of ten or more. The chain links TRBV6-1 to TRBJ2-7, with 13 bases lining up with TRBD2. Germline values: CDR1 MNHNS, CDR2 SASEGT. This CDR3 comprises 19 residues. The trim removed 6 bases at V and 0 bases at J, leaving 14 bases unmatched. CDR3 in DNA: TGTGCCAGCAGGACAAACTTTGGGACTAGCGGGAATTACTCCTACGAGCAGTACTTC. Translation gives CASRTNFGTSGNYSYEQYF.

V gene TRBV9 combines with J gene TRBJ1-5; TRBD1 is a possible D gene (6 bases). The CDR3 is 15 amino acids. The germline CDR1 and CDR2 sequences are SGDLS and YYNGEE. Trimming left V 0 bases short and J 5 bases short, with 12 bases between. CDR3 DNA sequence: TGTGCCAGCAGCGTAGAAGGACAGCCCGATCAGCCCCAGCATTTT. Its translation: CASSVEGQPDQPQHF.

The rearrangement joins TRBV11-2 to TRBJ2-6; the D gene is possibly TRBD2 (5 bases). The CDR3 loop spans 16 amino acids. Trimming shortened V by 8 bases and J by 0 bases, and 14 bases separated the two germline ends. Germline V lookup: CDR1 SGHAT, CDR2 FQNNGV. CDR3 in amino acids: CASVGSPRSGANVLTF. The CDR3 nucleotides read TGTGCCAGCGTAGGGAGTCCTCGCTCTGGGGCCAACGTCCTGACTTTC.

This clonotype was observed a handful of times. The rearrangement joins TRBV3-1 to TRBJ1-2; TRBD1 aligns across 9 bases. The germline V gene encodes CDR1 LGHDT and CDR2 YNNKEL (reference sequence). CDR3 length equals 12 residues. Trimming removed 6 bases from V and 8 bases from J; junction bases left unmatched: 4. CDR3 coding DNA: TGTGCCAGCAGACAGGGGGCGCGGGGCTACACCTTC. This codes for CASRQGARGYTF.

The rearrangement links TRBV19 to TRBJ2-5; 7 nucleotides align to TRBD1. Looked up from germline, CDR1 is LNHDA and CDR2 is SQIVND (reference sequence). V lost 9 bases to trimming and J lost 5 bases; unmatched junction nucleotides: 9. CDR3 length: 13 residues. The CDR3 reads CASAVDRAETQYF. The DNA of the CDR3 is TGTGCCAGCGCTGTAGACAGGGCGGAGACCCAGTACTTC.

In its sample, this clonotype was seen once. V usage is TRBV20-1 and J usage is TRBJ2-1; D is possibly TRBD1 or TRBD2 (5 bases each). Deletions cut 1 base from V and 2 bases from J, with 9 bases between. Germline CDR1 and CDR2: DFQATT and SNEGSKA (reference sequence). The CDR3 covers 14 residues. CDR3 nucleotides: TGCAGTGCTAGAGGACGGGGCCCCTACAATGAGCAGTTCTTC. Translating gives CSARGRGPYNEQFF.

V and J are TRBV10-3 and TRBJ1-1; no reliable D call. CDR3 length equals 14 residues. Trimming took off 2 bases at V and 2 bases at J, with 9 bases between the two ends. Germline assignment: CDR1 ENHRY and CDR2 SYGVKD. CDR3 DNA: TGTGCCATCAGTGAGATGGGATTCAACACTGAAGCTTTCTTT. Encoded protein: CAISEMGFNTEAFF.

This clonotype was observed a handful of times. The V gene is TRBV5-6, the J gene TRBJ1-3, with a weak D call TRBD1 (5 bases). CDR3 length: 16 residues. V shed 2 bases and J shed 1 base, with 13 bases lying between them. CDR1 and CDR2 from the germline V gene are SGHDT and YYEEEE. In DNA form, the CDR3 reads TGTGCCAGCAGCTTCTTGACAGATCCTTCTGGAAACACCATATATTTT. It encodes CASSFLTDPSGNTIYF.

In its sample, this clonotype was seen many times. The rearrangement joins TRBV28 to TRBJ1-5; maybe TRBD1 (5 bases). V lost 4 bases, J lost 1 base, and 11 bases lay in between. The germline CDR1 and CDR2 sequences are MDHEN and SYDVKM. The CDR3 length is 15 residues. Here the CDR3 DNA reads TGTGCCAGCAGTTCGGGGACGGTAAGCAATCAGCCCCAGCATTTT. This gives the protein CASSSGTVSNQPQHF.

This clonotype was observed a few times. The genes are TRBV29-1 and TRBJ2-7; 7 nucleotides align to TRBD1. The CDR3 is 13 amino acids. Germline CDR1 and CDR2: SQVTM and ANQGSEA. Trimming removed 6 bases from V and 0 bases from J; junction bases left unmatched: 5. CDR3: CSVWGTDSYEQYF. The CDR3 DNA reads as TGCAGCGTGTGGGGGACAGACTCCTACGAGCAGTACTTC.

This clonotype came up a few times. The chain recombines TRBV10-3 with TRBJ2-5; D perhaps matches TRBD1 (6 bases). The V and J ends lost 5 bases and 1 base respectively, with 11 bases between them. This CDR3 spans 14 amino acids. Germline CDR1 ENHRY, CDR2 SYGVKD. CDR3 region: CAISSDSPQETQYF. The CDR3 coding sequence is TGTGCCATCAGTTCGGACAGCCCCCAAGAGACCCAGTACTTC.